These 18 T cell receptor beta chains originate from one sample sequenced in a study of response to subunit inactivated influenza vaccine. Each CDR3 protein gets one entry after TCRdb re-called the RT-PCR reads with MiXCR. In the table there are around 530,000 distinct CDR3 sequences, approximately 16% of which are singletons. The sample in question was CD4+ T cells sorted from PBMCs, obtained less than 30 months after vaccination. These receptor sequences come from a man between 50 and 75 years old who received an inactivated influenza vaccine.

The sample holds many counts of this clonotype. J is TRBJ2-1 and V is TRBV4-2, with 9 bases aligning to TRBD2. Per the germline V gene, CDR1 is LGHNA and CDR2 is YNFKEQ. Germline trimming cut 4 bases from V and 7 bases from J; bases unmatched to any gene: 11. The CDR3 runs 16 residues. CDR3 in DNA: TGTGCCAGCAGCCCATCCGGGACTAGCCTCTCAAATGAGCAGTTCTTC. This gives the protein CASSPSGTSLSNEQFF.

The chain couples TRBV11-2 to TRBJ1-2; maybe TRBD1 (6 bases). The germline V gene has CDR1 SGHAT and CDR2 FQNNGV. V was shortened by 4 bases and J by 8 bases, with 23 bases between the two germline ends. This CDR3 region has 16 residues. The CDR3 region is CASSSLGTLIAEGYTF. The DNA for the CDR3 is TGTGCCAGCAGCTCTCTTGGGACACTTATAGCGGAAGGCTACACCTTC.

The gene calls are TRBV15 and TRBJ1-5, with D hard to call. The V end lost 0 bases, the J end lost 5 bases, and 11 bases lay between the germline ends. CDR3 size: 15 residues. Per the germline V gene, CDR1 is LNHNV and CDR2 is YYDKDF (reference sequence). CDR3 residues: CATSRDQLIHQPQHF. Here the CDR3 DNA reads TGTGCCACCAGCAGAGATCAACTGATTCATCAGCCCCAGCATTTT.

This clonotype was found a few times. The CDR3 nucleotides are TGTGCCAGCAGTTGGACTAGCGGGGACTCCTACAATGAGCAGTTCTTC. Translation gives CASSWTSGDSYNEQFF. The chain carries TRBV6-5 and TRBJ2-1, with TRBD2 matching 12 bases. CDR3 length: 16 amino acids. The germline gives CDR1 MNHEY, CDR2 SVGAGI. V was pared by 4 bases and J by 0 bases, with 1 base of the junction left unmatched.

This clonotype appeared a few times. The V and J genes are TRBV5-1 and TRBJ2-7; D is unresolved. With 2 bases removed from V and 4 bases from J, the gap between germline ends came to 13 bases. Germline values: CDR1 SGHRS, CDR2 YFSETQ. This CDR3 is built from 14 residues. The CDR3 protein is CASSFISPLYEQYF. In DNA form, the CDR3 reads TGCGCCAGCAGCTTTATTAGCCCTCTGTACGAGCAGTACTTC. Drawing the rest from reference TRBV5-1 and TRBJ2-7, the complete variable domain is KAGVTQTPRYLIKTRGQQVTLSCSPISGHRSVSWYQQTPGQGLQFLFEYFSETQRNKGNFPGRFSGRQFSNSRSEMNVSTLELGDSALYLCASSFISPLYEQYFGPGTRLTVT.

The table lists this clonotype with a few counts. The rearrangement links TRBV11-2 to TRBJ2-3; TRBD2 matches 14 bases. Germline-derived CDR1 and CDR2 are SGHAT and FQNNGV. The CDR3 sequence is 20 residues long. Losses at the gene ends were 3 bases for V and 6 bases for J; bases not matched to a gene: 17. CDR3 residues: CASSFRLAGGRTTLRDTQYF. DNA for the CDR3: TGTGCCAGCAGCTTTAGACTAGCGGGGGGGCGAACAACTCTTCGGGATACGCAGTATTTT.

This clonotype was counted only a few times. The V and J genes are TRBV11-2 and TRBJ2-5; D is unclear. Trimming pared 6 bases from V and 1 base from J, leaving 9 bases between. The CDR3 loop spans 13 amino acids. Germline V gene lookup returns CDR1 SGHAT and CDR2 FQNNGV. The chain's CDR3 is CASRSGFQETQYF. Here the CDR3 DNA reads TGTGCCAGCAGATCCGGGTTCCAAGAGACCCAGTACTTC.

This sequence joins TRBV5-6 and TRBJ1-4; D possibly corresponds to TRBD1 (5 bases). V lost 4 bases to trimming and J lost 0 bases, with 16 bases between them. The germline gives CDR1 SGHDT, CDR2 YYEEEE. The CDR3 contains 17 residues. CDR3 bases: TGTGCCAGCAGCCGGAGGGCAGGGTTTGCAACTAATGAAAAACTGTTTTTT. Translated: CASSRRAGFATNEKLFF.

This clonotype was seen more than once but under ten times. The chain uses TRBV4-2 and TRBJ2-2, with D uncertain. CDR3 length: 14 amino acids. Germline lookup yields CDR1 LGHNA and CDR2 YNFKEQ. With 0 bases removed from V and 3 bases from J, the gap between germline ends came to 5 bases. In DNA form, the CDR3 reads TGTGCCAGCAGCCAAGAACGGTACACCGGGGAGCTGTTTTTT. This sequence encodes CASSQERYTGELFF.

CDR3 region: CASSIDNRGRVYEQYF. DNA of the CDR3: TGTGCCAGTAGTATAGATAACAGGGGGCGAGTCTACGAGCAGTACTTC. The chain uses TRBV19 and TRBJ2-7; 9 bases align to TRBD1. Germline trimming cut 0 bases from V and 3 bases from J; bases unmatched to any gene: 6. Looked up from germline, CDR1 is LNHDA and CDR2 is SQIVND (reference sequence). The length of the CDR3 is 16 residues.

This clonotype was found a few times. The chain has TRBV11-1 and TRBJ1-5, with TRBD1 as a possible D gene (5 bases). CDR1 is SGHAT and CDR2 is FQDESV in the germline V gene (reference sequence). V was shortened by 0 bases and J by 4 bases, with 22 bases between the two germline ends. The CDR3 has 19 amino acids. The CDR3 nucleotides read TGTGCCAGCAGCTTAGCCCGCAGGGTTTGGCTGTTGGAGAATCAGCCCCAGCATTTT. Translated: CASSLARRVWLLENQPQHF.

Many counts were recorded for this clonotype. The chain employs TRBV20-1 and TRBJ2-3; D remains ambiguous. The CDR3 consists of 13 residues. V shed 3 bases and J shed 1 base, with 8 bases lying between them. The germline V gene encodes CDR1 DFQATT and CDR2 SNEGSKA (reference sequence). The CDR3 is CSASQVGTDTQYF. The DNA for the CDR3 is TGCAGTGCTAGCCAGGTGGGCACAGATACGCAGTATTTT.

This clonotype was found a few times. J is TRBJ2-7 and V is TRBV28, with TRBD2 as a possible D gene (5 bases). The CDR3 runs 14 residues. The germline gives CDR1 MDHEN, CDR2 SYDVKM. Deletions cut 2 bases from V and 6 bases from J, with 14 bases between. The CDR3 is CASSLRAGGREQYF. The CDR3 nucleotides are TGTGCCAGCAGTTTAAGGGCGGGCGGGCGCGAGCAGTACTTC. The full variable domain, in which reference TRBV28 and TRBJ2-7 provide the parts outside the CDR3, is DVKVTQSSRYLVKRTGEKVFLECVQDMDHENMFWYRQDPGLGLRLIYFSYDVKMKEKGDIPEGYSVSREKKERFSLILESASTNQTSMYLCASSLRAGGREQYFGPGTRLTVT.

This clonotype was seen a few times. In nucleotides, the CDR3 is TGCGCCAGCAGTTTGGACAGGGGGACGACAGATACGCAGTATTTT. Protein sequence: CASSLDRGTTDTQYF. V and J are TRBV10-2 and TRBJ2-3, with 10 bases matching TRBD1. With V trimmed by 5 bases and J by 3 bases, 5 bases remained unmatched. Looked up from germline, CDR1 is WSHSY and CDR2 is SAAADI. The CDR3 extends over 15 amino acids.

This rearrangement joins TRBV9 to TRBJ1-4, with 9 positions matching TRBD1. Germline trimming cut 4 bases from V and 8 bases from J; bases unmatched to any gene: 9. In germline, CDR1 is SGDLS, CDR2 YYNGEE. The CDR3 is 15 amino acids. CDR3 amino acids: CASSPRTGVGEKLFF. The CDR3 DNA is TGTGCCAGCAGCCCTCGGACAGGGGTAGGGGAAAAACTGTTTTTT.

This clonotype was seen more than once but under ten times. This rearrangement joins TRBV29-1 to TRBJ2-7; D is undetermined. V lost 7 bases and J lost 3, with 16 bases in between. In germline, CDR1 is SQVTM, CDR2 ANQGSEA. The CDR3 is 13 residues long. CDR3 nucleotide sequence: TGCAGCGCTGAGAACCCCAGGAGCTACGAGCAGTACTTC. Amino acids: CSAENPRSYEQYF.

In this sample, this clonotype turned up a few times. The chain employs TRBV2 and TRBJ1-5; D unresolved. In germline, CDR1 is SNHLY, CDR2 FYNNEI. The V and J ends lost 3 bases and 7 bases respectively, with 7 bases between them. This CDR3 is built from 12 residues. The CDR3: CASSEIGQPQHF. CDR3 in DNA: TGTGCCAGCAGTGAGATTGGGCAGCCCCAGCATTTT.

The chain is built from TRBV12-3 or TRBV12-4 and TRBJ2-2; D might be TRBD1 (6 bases). The CDR3 is 16 amino acids. The germline V and J ends were trimmed by 3 bases and 0 bases, with 11 bases remaining between them. CDR3 bases: TGTGCCAGCAGTTTCGGGACAATCGCGAACACCGGGGAGCTGTTTTTT. Protein: CASSFGTIANTGELFF.